Listed here are 18 T cell receptor beta chains from one sample, sequenced in a study of molecular identifiers for immune sequencing clone quantification. From the PCR reads, TCRdb called clonotypes with MiXCR, one entry per CDR3 protein. This table has over 600,000 distinct CDR3 sequences, 20% appearing once. Source material: naive CD8+ T cells from blood, with Jurkat cell RNA spiked in. The subset: FACS-sorted CD8+CD4-CCR7+CD45RA+ naive T cells. Source of these receptors: a human donor in good health. Some libraries in this study had Jurkat cell RNA spiked in.

This clonotype was counted ten times or more. The V call is TRBV14, the J call TRBJ2-5, with no clear D. Germline V gives CDR1 SGHDN, CDR2 FVKESK. This CDR3 has 12 residues. V dropped 8 bases and J dropped 7 bases, with 14 bases sitting between them. The CDR3 reads CASSFQGWTQYF. The CDR3 DNA is TGTGCCAGCTCTTTCCAAGGGTGGACCCAGTACTTC.

To note about this clonotype: With a much larger clone just one base away, this may be a read error. The chain links TRBV28 to TRBJ2-3; 8 nucleotides line up with TRBD2. The germline V gene has CDR1 MDHEN and CDR2 SYDVKM. Trimming cost V 5 bases and J 3 bases; bases outside gene matches: 13. CDR3 size: 17 residues. The CDR3 spells CASSPFVGAGATDTQYF. The CDR3 coding sequence is TGTGCCAGCAGTCCCTTTGTGGGAGCGGGAGCGACAGATACGCAGTATTTT.

A note on this clonotype: A read error may produce the germline difference seen at one junction end. The CDR3 protein is CASGFGNPYEQYF. The CDR3 region has the DNA TGTGCCAGCGGCTTCGGGAACCCCTACGAGCAGTACTTC. The chain uses TRBV7-8 and TRBJ2-7; tentative D call: TRBD2 (5 bases). Germline V CDR1 and CDR2: SGHVS, FQNEAQ. The CDR3 extends over 13 amino acids. Together with reference TRBV7-8 and TRBJ2-7, the CDR3 gives the full variable domain: GAGVSQSPRYKVAKRGQDVALRCDPISGHVSLFWYQQALGQGPEFLTYFQNEAQLDKSGLPSDRFFAERPEGSVSTLKIQRTQQEDSAVYLCASGFGNPYEQYFGPGTRLTVT.

Details on this clonotype: A much larger clone is a single base away; this may be a read error. The rearrangement links TRBV19 to TRBJ1-2; D is unclear. V was pared by 1 base and J by 3 bases, with 6 bases between. Germline CDR1 LNHDA, CDR2 SQIVND (reference sequence). The CDR3 has 13 residues. The CDR3 region is CASSIGSYYGYTF. In DNA form, the CDR3 reads TGTGCCAGTAGTATAGGGTCCTACTATGGCTACACCTTC.

This clonotype has only a few counts. The chain carries TRBV6-5 and TRBJ2-7; possibly TRBD2 for D (5 bases). Germline lookup yields CDR1 MNHEY and CDR2 SVGAGI. CDR3 length: 14 amino acids. V lost 5 bases to trimming and J lost 5 bases, with 16 bases between them. CDR3 sequence (DNA): TGTGCCAGCAGTCTCGCCCGGGGTAGTAACGAGCAGTACTTC. This translates into CASSLARGSNEQYF.

This chain uses TRBV7-9 with TRBJ2-7, with TRBD2 as a possible D gene (6 bases). V lost 5 bases and J 1 base, leaving 12 bases between the germline ends. The CDR3 sequence is 14 residues long. Germline V gives CDR1 SEHNR, CDR2 FQNEAQ (reference sequence). The CDR3 region has the DNA TGTGCCAGCAGCCCCCACGGGACTTCCTACGAGCAGTACTTC. Translation: CASSPHGTSYEQYF.

This clonotype was seen repeatedly, ten times or more. V usage is TRBV7-9 and J usage is TRBJ1-1; 8 nucleotides match TRBD1. The trim removed 3 bases at V and 9 bases at J, leaving 12 bases unmatched. The CDR3 contains 15 residues. CDR1 is SEHNR, CDR2 FQNEAQ, per germline (reference sequence). Written as DNA, the CDR3 is TGTGCCAGCAGCTTTAGAGACAGGGGATTTTATAAAGCTTTCTTT. This encodes CASSFRDRGFYKAFF.

This clonotype was picked up a small number of times. The chain uses TRBV12-3 or TRBV12-4 and TRBJ2-3, with TRBD1 matching 9 bases. The CDR3 covers 20 residues. V trimming: 5 bases; J trimming: 0 bases; junction bases outside the gene matches: 18. CDR3: CASSPTGTGLTAISTDTQYF. The CDR3 nucleotides read TGTGCCAGCAGTCCAACCGGGACAGGGCTCACAGCTATTAGCACAGATACGCAGTATTTT.

This clonotype was observed at least ten times. The chain combines TRBV6-2 or TRBV6-3 with TRBJ1-1, with D perhaps matching TRBD1 (6 bases). Germline assignment: CDR1 MNHEY and CDR2 SVGEGT. The CDR3 consists of 16 residues. Trimming stripped 2 bases from V and 0 bases from J, with 13 bases between. The DNA for the CDR3 is TGTGCCAGCAGTTACGGAGGACAGCTTATGAACACTGAAGCTTTCTTT. It yields the protein CASSYGGQLMNTEAFF.

The sample holds many counts of this clonotype. V is TRBV6-4 and J is TRBJ2-3; D unresolved. The V end was cut by 0 bases, the J end by 4 bases, with 5 bases between. This CDR3 has 13 residues. Looked up from germline, CDR1 is MRHNA and CDR2 is SNTAGT. The CDR3 loop reads CASSDSLSDTQYF. As DNA, the CDR3 is TGTGCCAGCAGTGACTCTTTATCAGATACGCAGTATTTT.

Worth noting for this clonotype: This may come from a read error, since a much larger clone is one base off. The chain carries TRBV12-3 or TRBV12-4 and TRBJ1-5, with D unclear. The length of the CDR3 is 14 residues. CDR3 nucleotide sequence: TGTGCCGGCAGTTTAATAGGGTTGGATCAGCCCCAGCATTTT. Translating it yields CAGSLIGLDQPQHF.

In regard to this clonotype: This may come from a read error, since a much larger clone is one base off. This chain links TRBV7-9 with TRBJ2-7; perhaps D is TRBD1 or TRBD2 (6 bases each). The CDR3 length is 14 residues. Per the germline V gene, CDR1 is SEHNR and CDR2 is FQNEAQ (reference sequence). Trimming pared 5 bases from V and 7 bases from J, leaving 18 bases between. CDR3 bases: TGTGCCAGCAGCCCCCCAGGAGGGGGAAGAGAGCAGTACTTC. Residues: CASSPPGGGREQYF.

With regard to this clonotype: A much larger clone sits a single nucleotide away, making a read error possible. The V call is TRBV20-1, the J call TRBJ2-7; 11 bases line up with TRBD2. Germline CDR1 and CDR2: DFQATT and SNEGSKA (reference sequence). The CDR3 contains 17 residues. The CDR3 sequence is CSARPRTPGLAAYGQYF. The DNA for the CDR3 is TGCAGTGCTAGACCCCGAACCCCGGGACTAGCGGCCTACGGGCAGTACTTC.

In its sample, this clonotype was seen many times. The chain combines TRBV28 with TRBJ2-5; 9 bases are shared with TRBD1. This CDR3 has 14 amino acids. The J segment lost 4 bases and the V segment lost 5 bases, leaving 5 bases of the junction unmatched. Germline assignment: CDR1 MDHEN and CDR2 SYDVKM. The CDR3 bases are TGTGCCAGCAGTCTCGACAGGGGGGGAGAGACCCAGTACTTC. Its translation is CASSLDRGGETQYF.

The genes are TRBV12-3 or TRBV12-4 and TRBJ2-1, with 10 bases matching TRBD1. V trimming: 5 bases; J trimming: 7 bases; junction bases outside the gene matches: 11. The CDR3 loop spans 16 amino acids. This CDR3 reads CASSDSSDRGLNEQFF. The DNA for the CDR3 is TGTGCCAGCAGTGACTCGAGTGACAGGGGGCTTAATGAGCAGTTCTTC.

This clonotype was observed many times. The V call is TRBV2, the J call TRBJ2-7; D unclear. The V and J ends lost 6 bases and 6 bases respectively, with 9 bases between them. Per the germline V gene, CDR1 is SNHLY and CDR2 is FYNNEI. The CDR3 is 11 amino acids. This CDR3 is CASRDLSEQYF. The CDR3 DNA sequence: TGTGCCAGCAGGGACCTCAGCGAGCAGTACTTC.

This clonotype was detected ten times or more. The chain recombines TRBV25-1 with TRBJ1-4, with 7 bases matching TRBD1. The CDR3 runs 14 residues. The ends lost 1 base at V and 8 bases at J; junction bases unmatched: 4. CDR1 and CDR2 from the germline V gene are MGHDK and SYGVNS. The DNA for the CDR3 is TGTGCCAGCAGTGAATCCTCGACAGGGGAAAAACTGTTTTTT. This codes for CASSESSTGEKLFF.

This clonotype has more than one count but fewer than ten. V is TRBV19 and J is TRBJ2-7, with 8 positions matching TRBD1. The germline V gene encodes CDR1 LNHDA and CDR2 SQIVND (reference sequence). This CDR3 contains 15 residues. The V gene end was trimmed by 5 bases and the J gene end by 1 base; junction bases not matched to a gene: 7. This CDR3 is CASSVDRGLSYEQYF. CDR3 nucleotide sequence: TGTGCCAGTAGTGTCGACAGGGGCCTTTCCTACGAGCAGTACTTC.